The clone carrying this T cell receptor (beta chain) was seen a few times. Its specificity is not known. The sample contains more than one DNA sequence encoding this CDR3. Around 120 mL of blood, on average, came from one heparinised draw per donor. Sorting with CD45RO/CCR7/CD25/CD127/CD95/CD27 yielded naive, central memory, regulatory and stem-like memory CD4+ cells. What was sequenced were expressed TCRB transcripts, since all of the isolated RNA had been reverse transcribed. The study sequenced naive, central memory and regulatory T cell samples to an average of about 3.8 million reads. Here immunoSEQ multiplex PCR was the method, and the copy in TCRdb shows in-frame clones only, minus some. The table lists 550,000 to 850,000 clones, about an eighth of them singletons. The CDR3 has 14 amino acids. V shed 0 bases and J shed 2 bases, with 6 bases lying between them. Germline V gene sequence: CDR1 KGHSH, CDR2 LQKENI.

These data belong to a study of beta chain features in type 1 diabetes. Overall study findings and caveats: Any PCR bias toward short templates would affect both groups alike. Within each of all four CD4+ subsets, Type 1 diabetes patients had TCRB CDR3s that were moderately but significantly shorter.

The source is a young man with type 1 diabetes. The chain recombines TRBV18 with TRBJ2-3; no firm D call. Sequenced: naive CD4+ T cells from blood. In DNA, the CDR3 is TGTGCCAGCTCACCACCTGGAAACACAGATACGCAGTATTTT. Translation gives CASSPPGNTDTQYF.